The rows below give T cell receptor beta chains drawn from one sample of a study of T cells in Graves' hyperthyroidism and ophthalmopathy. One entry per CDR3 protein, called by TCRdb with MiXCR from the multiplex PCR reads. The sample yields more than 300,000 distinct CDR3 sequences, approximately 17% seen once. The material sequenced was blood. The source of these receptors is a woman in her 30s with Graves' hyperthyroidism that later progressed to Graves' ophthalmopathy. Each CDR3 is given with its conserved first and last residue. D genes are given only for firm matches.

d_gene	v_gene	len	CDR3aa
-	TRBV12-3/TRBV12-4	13	CASSPPNTDTQYF
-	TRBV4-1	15	CASSQERQSTDTQYF
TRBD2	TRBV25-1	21	CAGSEPTSTSGGLSSYNEQFF
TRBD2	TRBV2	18	CASTRGGRGTVRSETQYF
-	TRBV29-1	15	CSVEVGYSGANVLTF
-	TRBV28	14	CASSPPWDTGELFF
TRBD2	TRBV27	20	CASSTPGTSGSFRLYNEQFF
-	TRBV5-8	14	CASSPHLDGAEAFF
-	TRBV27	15	CASSLTFPGTYEQYF
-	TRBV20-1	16	CSARDFTANSGNTIYF
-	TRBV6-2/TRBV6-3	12	CASSDTSGGYTF
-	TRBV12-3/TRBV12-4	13	CASSPGWVEGYTF
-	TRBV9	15	CASSSLPRDVYGYTF
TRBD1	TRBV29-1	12	CSTRDSSYEQYF
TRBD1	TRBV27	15	CASSPLTGGIDGYTF
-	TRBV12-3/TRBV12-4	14	CASSSPLQSGELFF
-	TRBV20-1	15	CSASSHEPGSTEAFF
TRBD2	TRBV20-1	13	CSAKRLAGETQYF
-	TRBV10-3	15	CAIRDPRDGTYEQYF
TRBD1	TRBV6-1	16	CASSETGVFSYNEQFF
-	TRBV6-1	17	CASSEALHGRGGTEAFF
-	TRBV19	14	CASSISGDIYEQYF
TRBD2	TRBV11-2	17	CASSLDVAGGSTGELFF
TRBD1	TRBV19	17	CASSIEGDRVLENEQFF
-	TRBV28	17	CASSLDVLSLNTGELFF
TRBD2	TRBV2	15	CASRSTSGGSYEQYF
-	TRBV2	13	CASSVRAEQPLHF
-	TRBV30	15	CAWSVDAGVNYEQYF
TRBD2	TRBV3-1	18	CASSQESRLAGSTDTQYF
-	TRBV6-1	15	CASSYRAVENTEAFF
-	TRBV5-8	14	CASSGGRGTDTQYF
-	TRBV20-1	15	CSVPKTASRTYEQYF
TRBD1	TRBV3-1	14	CASSGERQGAEAFF